Listed below are T cell receptor beta chains from one sample, sequenced in a study of blood T cell repertoires in COVID-19. Data came from immunoSEQ multiplex PCR; TCRdb stores just in-frame clones and leaves some out. Of fewer than 200,000 clones listed, roughly 80% are singletons. The sample consisted of PBMCs or T cells enriched from blood (not recorded which). These receptors were collected from a man aged 50 or older who had recovered from COVID-19. The CDR3 runs from the conserved cysteine through the conserved F or W. The order of the fields is V gene, CDR3 protein.

TRBV2	CASSEGTGYGYTF
TRBV6-5	CASRPGTGIPEAFF
TRBV9	CASSVEGPSPLHF
TRBV12-3/TRBV12-4	CASRAGTVWRAFF
TRBV19	CASSIRDKYNEQFF
TRBV10-3	CAIGGQHMNTEAFF
TRBV18	CASSPAGGGQPQHF
TRBV5-1	CASSDGQGRTDTQYF
TRBV7-3	CASSLRQGETEAFF
TRBV6-2/TRBV6-3	CASSFGTLFSGNTIYF
TRBV9	CASSSLPGQGAGEQYF
TRBV5-4	CASSLAGSGNSPLHF
TRBV7-9	CASATGAMNTEAFF
TRBV24-1	CATSDPDPARPGVHQPQHF
TRBV6-5	CATSRGKGGYGYTF
TRBV5-1	CASTRSRGSTDTQYF
TRBV10-2	CASSDRQGYNQPQHF
TRBV7-9	CASSWVGTGNNEQFF
TRBV2	CASRPVTGGQPQHF
TRBV5-1	CASSSRENTEAFF
TRBV7-8	CASSRDRVGNTEAFF
TRBV9	CASSVGAGTNNEQFF
TRBV11-2	CASSVRDRGFQNLNTIYF
TRBV7-9	CASRQTGSGNTIYF
TRBV7-9	CASSPTGTSNEKLFF